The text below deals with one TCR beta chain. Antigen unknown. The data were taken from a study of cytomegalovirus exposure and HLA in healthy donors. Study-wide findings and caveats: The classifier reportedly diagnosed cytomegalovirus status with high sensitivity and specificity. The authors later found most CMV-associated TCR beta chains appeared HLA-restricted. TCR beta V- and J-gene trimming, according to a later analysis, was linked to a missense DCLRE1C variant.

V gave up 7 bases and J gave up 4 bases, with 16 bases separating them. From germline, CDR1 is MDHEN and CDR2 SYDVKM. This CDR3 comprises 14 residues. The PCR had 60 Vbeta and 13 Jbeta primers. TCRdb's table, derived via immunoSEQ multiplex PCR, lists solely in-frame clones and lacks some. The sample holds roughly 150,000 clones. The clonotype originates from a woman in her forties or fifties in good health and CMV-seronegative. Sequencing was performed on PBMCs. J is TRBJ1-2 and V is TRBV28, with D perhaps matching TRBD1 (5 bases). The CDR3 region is CASIREEGFYGYTF. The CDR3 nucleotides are TGTGCCAGCATTAGGGAGGAGGGGTTCTATGGCTACACCTTC.